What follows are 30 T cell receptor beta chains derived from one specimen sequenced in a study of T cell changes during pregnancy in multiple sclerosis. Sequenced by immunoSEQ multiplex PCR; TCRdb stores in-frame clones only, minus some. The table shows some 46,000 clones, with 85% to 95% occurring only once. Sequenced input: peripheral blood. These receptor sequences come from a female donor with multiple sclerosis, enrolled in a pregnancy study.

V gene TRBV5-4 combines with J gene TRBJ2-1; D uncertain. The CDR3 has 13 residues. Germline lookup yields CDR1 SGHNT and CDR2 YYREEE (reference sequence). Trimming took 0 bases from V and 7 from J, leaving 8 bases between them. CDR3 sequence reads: CASSLVGINEQFF. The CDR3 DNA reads TGTGCCAGCAGCTTGGTGGGGATAAATGAGCAGTTCTTC.

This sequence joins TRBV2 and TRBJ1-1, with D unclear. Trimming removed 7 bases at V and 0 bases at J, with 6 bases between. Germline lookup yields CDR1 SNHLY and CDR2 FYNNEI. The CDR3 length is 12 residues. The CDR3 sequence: CASNPMNTEAFF. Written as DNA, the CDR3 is TGTGCCAGCAATCCCATGAACACTGAAGCTTTCTTT.

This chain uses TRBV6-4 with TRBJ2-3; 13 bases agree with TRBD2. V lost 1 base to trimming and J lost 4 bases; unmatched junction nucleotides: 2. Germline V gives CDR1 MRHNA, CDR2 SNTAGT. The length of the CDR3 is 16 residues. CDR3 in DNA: TGTGCCAGCAGTGACTGGACTAGCGGGAGTCCAGATACGCAGTATTTT. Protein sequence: CASSDWTSGSPDTQYF.

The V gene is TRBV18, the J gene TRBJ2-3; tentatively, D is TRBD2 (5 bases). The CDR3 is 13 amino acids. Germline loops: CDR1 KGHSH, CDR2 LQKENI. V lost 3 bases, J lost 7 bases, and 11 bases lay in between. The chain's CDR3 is CASSPPPGNTQYF. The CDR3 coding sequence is TGTGCCAGCTCACCGCCCCCGGGGAATACGCAGTATTTT.

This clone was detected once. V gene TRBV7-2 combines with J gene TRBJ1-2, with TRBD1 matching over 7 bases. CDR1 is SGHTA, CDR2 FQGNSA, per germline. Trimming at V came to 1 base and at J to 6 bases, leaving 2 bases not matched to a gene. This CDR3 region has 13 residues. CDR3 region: CASSLGRGNGYTF. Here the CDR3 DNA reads TGTGCCAGCAGCTTAGGCAGGGGGAATGGCTACACCTTC.

Here the CDR3 DNA reads TGTGCCAGCAGTTATGGGACGTACAATGAGCAGTTCTTC. Residues: CASSYGTYNEQFF. The V gene is TRBV6-5, the J gene TRBJ2-1; D could derive from TRBD1 or TRBD2 (5 bases each). The V gene lost 3 bases and the J gene lost 4 bases, with 7 bases spanning the gap. The germline CDR1 and CDR2 sequences are MNHEY and SVGAGI. The CDR3 is 13 residues long.

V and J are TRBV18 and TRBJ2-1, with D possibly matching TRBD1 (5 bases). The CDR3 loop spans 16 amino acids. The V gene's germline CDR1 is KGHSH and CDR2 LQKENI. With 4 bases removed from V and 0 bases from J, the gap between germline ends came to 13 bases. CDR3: CASSHNDRSSYNEQFF. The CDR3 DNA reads TGTGCCAGCTCACACAATGACAGAAGCTCCTACAATGAGCAGTTCTTC.

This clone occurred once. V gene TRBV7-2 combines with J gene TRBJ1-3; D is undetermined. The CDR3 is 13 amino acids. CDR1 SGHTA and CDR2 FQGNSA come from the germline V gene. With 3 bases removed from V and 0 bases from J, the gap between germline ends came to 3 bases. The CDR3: CASSLASGNTIYF. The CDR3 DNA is TGTGCCAGCAGCTTGGCCTCTGGAAACACCATATATTTT.

The CDR3 protein is CASSELGVAQYF. CDR3 bases: TGTGCCAGCAGTGAATTGGGGGTGGCGCAGTACTTC. V is TRBV2 and J is TRBJ2-7; D may match TRBD1 or TRBD2 (5 bases each). Germline values: CDR1 SNHLY, CDR2 FYNNEI. The CDR3 runs 12 residues. V lost 2 bases and J lost 9, with 11 bases in between.

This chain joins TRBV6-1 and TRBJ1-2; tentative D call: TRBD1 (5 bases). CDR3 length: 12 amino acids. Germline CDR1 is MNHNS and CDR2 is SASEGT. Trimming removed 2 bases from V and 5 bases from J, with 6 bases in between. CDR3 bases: TGTGCCAGCAGTGAATCAGGGTATGGCTACACCTTC. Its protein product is CASSESGYGYTF.

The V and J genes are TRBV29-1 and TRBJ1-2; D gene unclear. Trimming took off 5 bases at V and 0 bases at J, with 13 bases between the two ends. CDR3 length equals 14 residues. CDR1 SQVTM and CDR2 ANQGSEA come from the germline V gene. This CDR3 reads CSVQDGASNYGYTF. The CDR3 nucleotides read TGCAGCGTTCAGGACGGAGCCTCTAACTATGGCTACACCTTC.

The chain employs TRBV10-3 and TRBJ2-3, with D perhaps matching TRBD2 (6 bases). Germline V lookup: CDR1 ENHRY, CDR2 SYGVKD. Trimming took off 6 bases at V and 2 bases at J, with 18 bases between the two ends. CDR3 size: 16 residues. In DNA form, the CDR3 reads TGTGCCATCAGAGGACCGCCGGGACTTCTCACAGATACGCAGTATTTT. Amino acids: CAIRGPPGLLTDTQYF.

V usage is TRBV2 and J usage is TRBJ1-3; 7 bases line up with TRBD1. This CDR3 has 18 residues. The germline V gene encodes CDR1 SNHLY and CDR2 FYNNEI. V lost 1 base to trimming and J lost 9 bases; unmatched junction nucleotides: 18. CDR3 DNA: TGTGCCAGCAGTGAAGACACCATTAACAGGGGAGTAAGGAGCACCATATATTTT. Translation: CASSEDTINRGVRSTIYF.

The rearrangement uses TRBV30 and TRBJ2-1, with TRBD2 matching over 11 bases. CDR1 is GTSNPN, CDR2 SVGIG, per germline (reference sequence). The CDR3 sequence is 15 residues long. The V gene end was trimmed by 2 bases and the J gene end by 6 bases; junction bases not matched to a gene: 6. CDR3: CAWSPGLAVVNEQFF. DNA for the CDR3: TGTGCCTGGAGTCCGGGACTAGCGGTCGTCAATGAGCAGTTCTTC.

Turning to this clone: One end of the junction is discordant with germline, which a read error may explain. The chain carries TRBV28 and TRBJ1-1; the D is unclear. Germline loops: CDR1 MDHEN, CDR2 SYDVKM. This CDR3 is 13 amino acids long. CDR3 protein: CASSLDQRTSGIF. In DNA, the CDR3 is TGTGCCAGCAGTTTGGACCAACGAACATCGGGAATCTTT.

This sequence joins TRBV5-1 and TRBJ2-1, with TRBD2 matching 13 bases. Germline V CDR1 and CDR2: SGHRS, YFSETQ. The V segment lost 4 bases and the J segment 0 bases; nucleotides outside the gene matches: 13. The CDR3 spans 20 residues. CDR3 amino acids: CASSRPSGTSGESSYNEQFF. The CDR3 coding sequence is TGCGCCAGCAGCCGTCCGTCCGGGACTAGCGGGGAGAGCTCCTACAATGAGCAGTTCTTC.

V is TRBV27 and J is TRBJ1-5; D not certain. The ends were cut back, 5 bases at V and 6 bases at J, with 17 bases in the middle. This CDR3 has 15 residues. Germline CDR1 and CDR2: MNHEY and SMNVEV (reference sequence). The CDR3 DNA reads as TGTGCCAGCAGTCCGTCCAGGTTGGGTACTCAGCCCCAGCATTTT. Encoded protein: CASSPSRLGTQPQHF.

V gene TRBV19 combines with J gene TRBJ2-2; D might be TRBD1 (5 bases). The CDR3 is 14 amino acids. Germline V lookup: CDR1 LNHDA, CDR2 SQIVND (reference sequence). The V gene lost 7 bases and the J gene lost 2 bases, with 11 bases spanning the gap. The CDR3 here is CASIRQPNTGELFF. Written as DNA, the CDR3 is TGTGCCAGTATACGACAGCCAAACACCGGGGAGCTGTTTTTT.

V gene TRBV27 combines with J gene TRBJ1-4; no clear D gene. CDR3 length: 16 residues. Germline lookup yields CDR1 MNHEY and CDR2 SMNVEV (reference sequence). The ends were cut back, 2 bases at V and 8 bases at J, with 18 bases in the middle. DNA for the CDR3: TGTGCCAGCAGTTTAAACATGCCAGAAAGTAGGGAAAAACTGTTTTTT. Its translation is CASSLNMPESREKLFF. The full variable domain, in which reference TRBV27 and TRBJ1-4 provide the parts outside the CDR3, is EAQVTQNPRYLITVTGKKLTVTCSQNMNHEYMSWYRQDPGLGLRQIYYSMNVEVTDKGDVPEGYKVSRKEKRNFPLILESPSPNQTSLYFCASSLNMPESREKLFFGSGTQLSVL.

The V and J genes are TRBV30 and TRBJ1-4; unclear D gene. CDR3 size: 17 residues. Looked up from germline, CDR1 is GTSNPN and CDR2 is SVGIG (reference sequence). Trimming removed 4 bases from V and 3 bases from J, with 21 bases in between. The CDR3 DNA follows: TGTGCCTGGACCCCCTCTGCCCTGGAGCTATCTAATGAAAAACTGTTTTTT. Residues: CAWTPSALELSNEKLFF.

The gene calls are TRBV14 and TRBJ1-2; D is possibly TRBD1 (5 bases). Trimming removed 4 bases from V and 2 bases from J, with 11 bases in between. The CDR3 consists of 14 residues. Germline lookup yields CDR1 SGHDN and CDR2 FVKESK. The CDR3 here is CASSPVGANYGYTF. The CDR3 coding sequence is TGTGCCAGCAGCCCCGTCGGGGCGAACTATGGCTACACCTTC.

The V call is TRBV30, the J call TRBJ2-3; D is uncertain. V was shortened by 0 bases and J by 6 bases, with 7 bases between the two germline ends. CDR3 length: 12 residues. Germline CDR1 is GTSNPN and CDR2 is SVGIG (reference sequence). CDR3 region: CAWSVSGDTQYF. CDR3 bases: TGTGCCTGGAGTGTATCCGGGGATACGCAGTATTTT.

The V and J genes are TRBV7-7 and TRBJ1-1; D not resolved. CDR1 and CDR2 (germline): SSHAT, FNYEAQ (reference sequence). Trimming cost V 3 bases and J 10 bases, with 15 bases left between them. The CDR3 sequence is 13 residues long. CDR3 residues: CASSFAAGDGAFF. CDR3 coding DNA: TGTGCCAGCAGCTTCGCAGCCGGCGACGGAGCTTTCTTT.

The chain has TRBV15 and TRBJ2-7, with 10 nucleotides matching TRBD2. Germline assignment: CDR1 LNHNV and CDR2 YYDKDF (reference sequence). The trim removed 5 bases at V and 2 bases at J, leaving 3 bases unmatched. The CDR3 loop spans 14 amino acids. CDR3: CATSYGLAAYEQYF. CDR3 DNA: TGTGCCACCAGCTACGGACTAGCGGCCTACGAGCAGTACTTC.

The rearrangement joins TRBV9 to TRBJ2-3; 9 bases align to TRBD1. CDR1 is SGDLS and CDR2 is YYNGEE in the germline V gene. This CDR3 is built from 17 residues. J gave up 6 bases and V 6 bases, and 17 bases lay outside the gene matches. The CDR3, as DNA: TGTGCCAGCACCGGGACAGGGTTGAGAGGGAGTCAGGATACGCAGTATTTT. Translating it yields CASTGTGLRGSQDTQYF.

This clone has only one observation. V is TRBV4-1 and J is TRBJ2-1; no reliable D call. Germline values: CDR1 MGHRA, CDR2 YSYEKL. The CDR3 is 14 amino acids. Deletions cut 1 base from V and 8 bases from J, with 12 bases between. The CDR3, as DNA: TGCGCCAGCAGCCAAGTCCCAGGTTTTCATGAGCAGTTCTTC. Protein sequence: CASSQVPGFHEQFF.

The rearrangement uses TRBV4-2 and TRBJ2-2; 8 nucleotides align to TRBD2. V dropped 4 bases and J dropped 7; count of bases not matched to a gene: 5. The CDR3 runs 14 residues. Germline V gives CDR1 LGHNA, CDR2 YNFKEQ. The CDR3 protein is CASSPGLALGELFF. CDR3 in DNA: TGTGCCAGCAGCCCTGGACTAGCTCTCGGGGAGCTGTTTTTT.

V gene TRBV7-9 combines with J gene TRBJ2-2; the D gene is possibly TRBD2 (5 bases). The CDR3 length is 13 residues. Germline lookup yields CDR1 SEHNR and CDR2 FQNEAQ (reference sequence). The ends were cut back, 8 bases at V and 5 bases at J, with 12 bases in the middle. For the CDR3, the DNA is TGTGCCAGCCCGTGGGAGACGACCGGGGAGCTGTTTTTT. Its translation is CASPWETTGELFF.

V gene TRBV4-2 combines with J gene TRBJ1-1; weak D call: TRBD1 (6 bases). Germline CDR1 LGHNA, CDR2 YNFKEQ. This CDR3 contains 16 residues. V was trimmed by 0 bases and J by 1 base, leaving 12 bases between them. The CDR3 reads CASSQDRTGANTEAFF. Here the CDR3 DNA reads TGTGCCAGCAGCCAAGATCGCACGGGGGCGAACACTGAAGCTTTCTTT.

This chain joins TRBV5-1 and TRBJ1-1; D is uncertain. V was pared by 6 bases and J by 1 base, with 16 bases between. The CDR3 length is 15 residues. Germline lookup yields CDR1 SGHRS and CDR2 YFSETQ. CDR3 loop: CASKVREGENTEAFF. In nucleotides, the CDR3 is TGCGCCAGCAAAGTAAGGGAAGGAGAGAACACTGAAGCTTTCTTT.